A selection of T cell receptor beta chains follows, all from one sample in a study of shared clonotypes between healthy human individuals. Generated by immunoSEQ multiplex PCR, the TCRdb table keeps only in-frame clones and is missing some. The table lists more than 2,000,000 clones, around nine tenths of them singletons. Sequencing input: naive CD4+ T cells sorted from blood. The receptors stem from a man aged 18 to 29 in good health. The CDR3 runs from the conserved cysteine through the conserved F or W. A D gene is named only where the DNA matches it firmly. Rows may omit the clone size; those that give it use once, few, many or a size class.

clone_size j_call v_call d_call cdr3_aa cdr3_nt
- TRBJ2-6 TRBV29-1 - CSVEDGGLWGSGANVLTF TGCAGCGTTGAAGATGGGGGCCTTTGGGGCTCTGGGGCCAACGTCCTGACTTTC
- TRBJ1-2 TRBV5-4 TRBD1 CASSSRDRVGYGYTF TGTGCCAGCAGCTCCAGGGACAGGGTGGGCTATGGCTACACCTTC
- TRBJ2-3 TRBV9 - CASKGGAQGTDTQYF TGTGCCAGCAAAGGTGGAGCTCAAGGGACCGATACGCAGTATTTT
- TRBJ2-2 TRBV7-2 TRBD2 CASSPLAGGSNTGELFF TGTGCCAGCAGCCCCCTAGCGGGGGGTTCGAACACCGGGGAGCTGTTTTTT
- TRBJ2-5 TRBV7-3 TRBD2 CASSLGTSGGQETQYF TGTGCCAGCAGCTTAGGGACTAGCGGGGGACAAGAGACCCAGTACTTC
- TRBJ2-7 TRBV11-3 - CASSLDGTERSEQYF TGTGCCAGCAGCTTAGATGGGACTGAACGTTCCGAGCAGTACTTC
once TRBJ2-2 TRBV10-1 TRBD2 CASSLAGVTGELFF TGCGCCAGCAGTCTAGCGGGAGTAACCGGGGAGCTGTTTTTT
- TRBJ2-2 TRBV5-1 TRBD2 CASSLREGAQTGELFF TGCGCCAGCAGCTTGCGGGAGGGAGCTCAAACCGGGGAGCTGTTTTTT
- TRBJ1-6 TRBV7-9 - CASSRSNSYNSPLHF TGTGCCAGCAGTAGGAGTAACTCCTATAATTCACCCCTCCACTTT
- TRBJ2-1 TRBV4-2 - CASSQDRDYNEQFF TGTGCCAGCAGCCAAGATCGGGATTACAATGAGCAGTTCTTC
- TRBJ2-7 TRBV5-1 - CASSSESYEQYF TGCGCCAGCAGCTCTGAGTCCTACGAGCAGTACTTC
- TRBJ2-6 TRBV19 TRBD1 CASSRTGSSGANVLTF TGTGCCAGTAGTAGGACAGGTAGCTCTGGGGCCAACGTCCTGACTTTC
- TRBJ1-2 TRBV4-1 - CASSPGSSPYGYTF TGCGCCAGCAGCCCGGGGTCCTCCCCTTATGGCTACACCTTC
- TRBJ2-7 TRBV27 - CASSPLAHPYEQYF TGTGCCAGCAGTCCTCTAGCGCACCCCTACGAGCAGTACTTC
- TRBJ1-3 TRBV12-5 - CASGFGNSGNTIYF TGTGCTAGTGGTTTCGGTAACTCTGGAAACACCATATATTTT
few TRBJ1-2 TRBV19 - CASSIEPARVGYGYTF TGTGCCAGTAGTATAGAACCCGCCAGGGTGGGCTATGGCTACACCTTC
- TRBJ1-1 TRBV5-1 - CASSLRRGETEAFF TGCGCCAGCAGCTTGCGCAGGGGAGAAACTGAAGCTTTCTTT
once TRBJ2-2 TRBV19 - CASSYTRGNGELFF TGTGCCAGTAGTTATACTAGGGGGAACGGGGAGCTGTTTTTT
- TRBJ2-5 TRBV6-5 TRBD2 CASSYGPGLAEETQYF TGTGCCAGCAGTTACGGTCCGGGACTAGCGGAAGAGACCCAGTACTTC
- TRBJ1-2 TRBV7-9 TRBD1 CASSLAGTGDGYTF TGTGCCAGCAGCTTAGCCGGGACAGGGGATGGCTACACCTTC
- TRBJ2-1 TRBV4-3 - CASSQDLTAGSYNEQFF TGCGCCAGCAGCCAAGATTTGACGGCCGGCTCCTACAATGAGCAGTTCTTC
- TRBJ2-2 TRBV7-9 - CASSFSTGELFF TGTGCCAGCAGCTTTTCTACCGGGGAGCTGTTTTTT
- TRBJ2-7 TRBV6-5 - CASSYLAGSYEQYF TGTGCCAGCAGTTACCTCGCAGGGTCCTACGAGCAGTACTTC
- TRBJ2-2 TRBV11-3 - CASRNTGELFF TGTGCCAGCAGAAACACCGGGGAGCTGTTTTTT
- TRBJ2-1 TRBV11-2 TRBD2 CASRSGGGAHEQFF TGTGCCAGCAGATCCGGCGGGGGGGCCCATGAGCAGTTCTTC
- TRBJ1-2 TRBV4-2 - CASSQDPDKPSAVGGYTF TGTGCCAGCAGCCAAGACCCGGACAAGCCCAGTGCTGTCGGAGGCTACACCTTC
- TRBJ1-1 TRBV5-1 - CASSPQTAGNTEAFF TGCGCCAGCAGTCCACAAACCGCGGGGAACACTGAAGCTTTCTTT
once TRBJ2-5 TRBV6-5 - CASSSGVLQETQYF TGTGCCAGCAGTTCGGGGGTCCTCCAAGAGACCCAGTACTTC
- TRBJ2-5 TRBV5-4 TRBD1 CASSLGGRSGQGQETQYF TGTGCCAGCAGCCTGGGGGGGCGATCGGGACAGGGGCAAGAGACCCAGTACTTC
few TRBJ2-7 TRBV5-1 - CASSLDTYEQYF TGCGCCAGCAGCTTGGATACCTACGAGCAGTACTTC
- TRBJ1-2 TRBV7-2 TRBD1 CASSPQGGGYTF TGTGCCAGCAGCCCACAGGGGGGTGGCTACACCTTC
- TRBJ1-1 TRBV6-6 - CASSKPSVGDTEAFF TGTGCCAGCAGTAAACCTTCGGTGGGGGACACTGAAGCTTTCTTT
- TRBJ2-7 TRBV6-6 - CASSYSGAYYEQYF TGTGCCAGCAGTTACTCTGGAGCATACTACGAGCAGTACTTC
- TRBJ1-2 TRBV27 - CASSSSAGVYGYTF TGTGCCAGCAGTTCGTCGGCAGGGGTCTATGGCTACACCTTC
- TRBJ2-1 TRBV5-4 - CASSLGGTSSYNEQFF TGTGCCAGCAGCTTGGGGGGGACTTCTTCATACAATGAGCAGTTCTTC
- TRBJ2-1 TRBV10-2 TRBD2 CASRASGLNNEQFF TGCGCCAGCAGGGCTAGCGGGCTGAACAATGAGCAGTTCTTC
- TRBJ2-2 TRBV27 TRBD1 CASSSPGQSYANTGELFF TGTGCCAGCAGTAGCCCGGGACAGAGCTACGCGAACACCGGGGAGCTGTTTTTT
- TRBJ2-7 TRBV6-6 TRBD2 CASSLGLAGSSYEQYF TGTGCCAGCAGTTTGGGACTAGCGGGGAGCTCCTACGAGCAGTACTTC
- TRBJ1-2 TRBV5-1 TRBD1 CASRPGLGTGLYGYTF TGCGCCAGCCGCCCAGGACTCGGGACAGGGTTATATGGCTACACCTTC
once TRBJ2-7 TRBV11-2 - CASSSRGRGNEQYF TGTGCCAGCAGCTCCCGGGGGCGCGGGAACGAGCAGTACTTC
- TRBJ2-6 TRBV7-8 - CASSLVGFSGANVLTF TGTGCCAGCAGCTTAGTTGGGTTCTCTGGGGCCAACGTCCTGACTTTC
- TRBJ1-5 TRBV5-5 - CASRLTDSNQPQHF TGTGCCAGCAGACTAACAGATAGCAATCAGCCCCAGCATTTT
- TRBJ2-3 TRBV7-2 - CASSLAPRTQADTQYF TGTGCCAGCAGCTTAGCCCCTAGGACACAGGCAGATACGCAGTATTTT
- TRBJ1-5 TRBV12-2 - CASRLDKSSLTRASNQPQHF TGTGCAAGTCGCTTAGACAAATCCTCTCTTACCCGTGCATCAAATCAGCCCCAGCATTTT
- TRBJ1-1 TRBV6-6 - CASSEPGSLEAFF TGTGCCAGCAGCGAACCAGGGAGCCTTGAAGCTTTCTTT
- TRBJ2-7 TRBV18 - CASSPAGSYEQYF TGTGCCAGCTCCCCCGCGGGATCCTACGAGCAGTACTTC
- TRBJ1-4 TRBV4-1 - CASSQVSFLSEKLFF TGCGCCAGCAGCCAAGTATCTTTCCTAAGTGAAAAACTGTTTTTT
once TRBJ2-1 TRBV5-1 - CASWETNVDEQFF TGCGCCAGTTGGGAGACAAACGTCGATGAGCAGTTCTTC
- TRBJ1-1 TRBV5-6 - CASSFGPGNTEAFF TGTGCCAGCAGCTTCGGACCCGGGAACACTGAAGCTTTCTTT
- TRBJ2-7 TRBV5-3 - CARSLRLRNYEQYF TGTGCCAGAAGCTTGAGGTTGCGGAACTACGAGCAGTACTTC
- TRBJ2-5 TRBV5-1 - CASSQGDTQETQYF TGCGCCAGCAGCCAAGGGGACACCCAAGAGACCCAGTACTTC
- TRBJ2-1 TRBV5-1 - CASSLLGLGGEQFF TGCGCCAGCAGCTTGTTGGGACTGGGGGGTGAGCAGTTCTTC
- TRBJ1-2 TRBV9 - CASTPRGSQLYGYTF TGTGCCAGCACCCCCCGGGGGTCCCAGCTCTATGGCTACACCTTC
- TRBJ2-3 TRBV19 - CASRRTGNLPPDTQYF TGTGCCAGTAGAAGAACAGGGAACTTGCCCCCAGATACGCAGTATTTT
- TRBJ1-2 TRBV30 - CAWTATGGYGYTF TGTGCCTGGACCGCGACAGGCGGCTATGGCTACACCTTC
- TRBJ2-2 TRBV4-1 TRBD2 CASSQDGAGDLPRELFF TGCGCCAGCAGCCAAGACGGAGCGGGAGACCTCCCGAGGGAGCTGTTTTTT
- TRBJ2-3 TRBV5-4 - CASSLGLVLDTQYF TGTGCCAGCAGCTTGGGACTAGTACTAGATACGCAGTATTTT
- TRBJ2-2 TRBV5-4 - CASSPGRGTGELFF TGTGCCAGCAGCCCCGGTAGGGGCACCGGGGAGCTGTTTTTT